This record concerns one TCR beta chain sequence. Seattle cases were enrolled at active infection and followed longitudinally. This sample stems from a study of blood T cell repertoires in COVID-19. V lost 6 bases to trimming and J lost 2 bases; unmatched junction nucleotides: 3. The germline V gene encodes CDR1 MRHNA and CDR2 SNTAGT. The CDR3 runs to 14 residues. Assay: immunoSEQ multiplex PCR; the TCRdb copy retains only in-frame clones and omits some. The sample lists about 390,000 clones; around 87% were seen once. The sequence was collected from a woman aged 60 to 75 with COVID-19, enrolled during active disease. Specimen: peripheral blood. This rearrangement joins TRBV6-4 to TRBJ2-2; 7 bases are a match to TRBD1. In DNA form, the CDR3 reads TGTGCCAGCAGGGGGACAGCCAACACCGGGGAGCTGTTTTTT. Encoded protein: CASRGTANTGELFF.